This T cell receptor (beta chain) was obtained from a study of control samples from healthy donors and cancer patients. V shed 2 bases and J shed 6 bases, with 5 bases lying between them. Germline V CDR1 and CDR2: MNHEY, SVGEGT. The CDR3 is 12 amino acids. The method was immunoSEQ multiplex PCR; TCRdb's version includes in-frame clones alone and lacks a portion of them. The data show about 140,000 clones, under 90% seen once. The rearrangement links TRBV6-2 or TRBV6-3 to TRBJ2-1; no firm D call. This receptor was identified in a man between 25 and 39 years old in good health. The material sequenced was blood. The CDR3 region is CASSYPGNEQFF. The CDR3 DNA reads as TGTGCCAGCAGTTACCCGGGCAATGAGCAGTTCTTC.